This T cell receptor (beta chain) comes out of a study of shared clonotypes between healthy human individuals (dated by TCRdb to the early 2020s). With regard to the full study: The cohort included a few men and a couple of women between 18 and 49 years of age. Libraries were prepared and TCR repertoires were sequenced by different laboratories using diverse techniques, in order to increase sequencing depth and limit assay-specific biases. For each donor, three plates each were used for CD4 naive and CD4 memory, two plates were used for CD8 naive, and one plate was used for CD8 memory. To estimate repertoire size and how much clonotype sharing occurs between individuals, the study deeply sequenced the blood TCR repertoires of several healthy adults. Per donor, leukapheresis produced somewhere between about 0.94 and 9 billion PBMCs.

Points the paper makes about the study in general: Compared with non-shared clonotypes, clonotypes shared by all four sorted-subset donors had higher generation probabilities. Based on pairwise subsampling, the degree of clonotype sharing among donors was expected to be affected by sequencing depth. The genetic and exposure-history diversity represented was limited by the small number of donors. Sampling was restricted to blood, and TCR repertoires in tissues likely differ from the TCR repertoires found in blood. Naive subsets generally had larger estimated clonotype richness than memory subsets did. When a handful of donors were compared, the shared fraction of clonotypes was 5% to 6.5% for naive CD4, 3.5% to 4% for naive CD8, roughly 2.3% for memory CD4, and roughly 0.43% for memory CD8. Even with the large sequencing depth, rarefaction of the sorted-subset datasets indicated that sequencing was incomplete.

CD8 naive samples were CD45RO-negative cells positively selected for CCR7, giving a CD45RA+CCR7+ population that excluded TemRA cells. The donors were healthy, HIV-negative adults with no recently reported acute infections or vaccinations. Every donor was a Caucasian adult residing in Nashville, Tennessee, USA. Blood was collected by leukapheresis, and PBMCs were isolated by Ficoll-Histopaque density gradient centrifugation and then cryopreserved in liquid nitrogen vapor phase. Analytical flow cytometry was used to check the purity and quantity of each magnetically sorted T cell population. Genomic DNA was isolated from every sorted fraction and measured by UV absorbance on a Nanodrop 2000c. TCR CDR3 regions were amplified from genomic DNA by multiplex PCR using the deep immunoSEQ assay. For each cell subset, the extracted genomic DNA was distributed evenly across all wells of several immunoSEQ 96-well plates, and each plate served as one replicate. For sorted subsets, about 200 ng genomic DNA, equal to about 30,000 T cell genomes, was loaded into each replicate PCR. Purified libraries were quantified with a Qubit 3.0 fluorometer, sized on a Bioanalyzer 2100, and re-quantified with the KAPA Library Quantification kit. Every immunoSEQ 96-well plate was sequenced on a dedicated single-read 150-cycle Illumina NextSeq 550 flow cell. As for how the authors treated the data: Because only junctional sequences without quality scores were contained in the immunoSEQ output, filtering matching that applied to full-length reads could not be performed. Sequences were annotated with PyIR, a Python wrapper for IgBLAST v1.9, using IMGT germline references to assign V/J genes and CDR3. Reads with weak V/J assignments (E-value above 1e-6), missing CDR3, stop codons, out-of-frame junctions, or ambiguous translated residues were removed. V3J clonotypes were defined as sequences sharing an identical inferred V gene, J gene, and CDR3 amino acid sequence. Percentage overlap between repertoires was calculated by dividing the number of shared unique clonotypes by the size of the smaller repertoire. Richness of each repertoire was evaluated using RTK rarefaction, the Chao1 estimator, and Recon v2.1 estimates of unobserved clonotypes. Generation probabilities were computed with OLGA for all TCRbeta clonotypes obtained by the gDNA method from a few donors. Entries here come from immuneACCESS through TCRdb and include only in-frame sequences with V and J called. Some clones fail to appear in such tables; in the studies checked, an unresolved V gene covers under half of the shortfall, and the cause of the remainder is unknown. V and J calls and clone size follow that table, whereas D and trimming were derived from the DNA. The sample includes some 2,100,000 clones, with under 95% observed a single time. Together, the top ten hold about 1.8% of the sample.

Points on this clone: Its antigen is not yet known. No base-level quality is on record; no much larger clone is a single base apart.

Sample: naive CD8+ T cells from PBMCs. The cell subset or site label for this specimen denotes: CD45RA+CCR7+. The clonotype comes from a man in his late teens or twenties in good health. Some clones in this sample may be carry-over from other donors' samples.

Here the CDR3 is given as CASSFGLAGISQYF. The DNA sequence is as follows: TGTGCCAGCAGTTTCGGACTAGCGGGAATATCCCAGTACTTC. The rearranged segments are TRBV28 and TRBJ2-7; 12 middle bases align to TRBD2. The CDR3 numbers 14 residues from cysteine through phenylalanine. Only the CDR3 region is kept as DNA, spanning 42 bases read in frame from base 1. The germline V gene sets CDR1 to MDHEN and CDR2 to SYDVKM. V is cut back by 3 bases and J by 10 bases, with 7 bases in the junction unmatched.